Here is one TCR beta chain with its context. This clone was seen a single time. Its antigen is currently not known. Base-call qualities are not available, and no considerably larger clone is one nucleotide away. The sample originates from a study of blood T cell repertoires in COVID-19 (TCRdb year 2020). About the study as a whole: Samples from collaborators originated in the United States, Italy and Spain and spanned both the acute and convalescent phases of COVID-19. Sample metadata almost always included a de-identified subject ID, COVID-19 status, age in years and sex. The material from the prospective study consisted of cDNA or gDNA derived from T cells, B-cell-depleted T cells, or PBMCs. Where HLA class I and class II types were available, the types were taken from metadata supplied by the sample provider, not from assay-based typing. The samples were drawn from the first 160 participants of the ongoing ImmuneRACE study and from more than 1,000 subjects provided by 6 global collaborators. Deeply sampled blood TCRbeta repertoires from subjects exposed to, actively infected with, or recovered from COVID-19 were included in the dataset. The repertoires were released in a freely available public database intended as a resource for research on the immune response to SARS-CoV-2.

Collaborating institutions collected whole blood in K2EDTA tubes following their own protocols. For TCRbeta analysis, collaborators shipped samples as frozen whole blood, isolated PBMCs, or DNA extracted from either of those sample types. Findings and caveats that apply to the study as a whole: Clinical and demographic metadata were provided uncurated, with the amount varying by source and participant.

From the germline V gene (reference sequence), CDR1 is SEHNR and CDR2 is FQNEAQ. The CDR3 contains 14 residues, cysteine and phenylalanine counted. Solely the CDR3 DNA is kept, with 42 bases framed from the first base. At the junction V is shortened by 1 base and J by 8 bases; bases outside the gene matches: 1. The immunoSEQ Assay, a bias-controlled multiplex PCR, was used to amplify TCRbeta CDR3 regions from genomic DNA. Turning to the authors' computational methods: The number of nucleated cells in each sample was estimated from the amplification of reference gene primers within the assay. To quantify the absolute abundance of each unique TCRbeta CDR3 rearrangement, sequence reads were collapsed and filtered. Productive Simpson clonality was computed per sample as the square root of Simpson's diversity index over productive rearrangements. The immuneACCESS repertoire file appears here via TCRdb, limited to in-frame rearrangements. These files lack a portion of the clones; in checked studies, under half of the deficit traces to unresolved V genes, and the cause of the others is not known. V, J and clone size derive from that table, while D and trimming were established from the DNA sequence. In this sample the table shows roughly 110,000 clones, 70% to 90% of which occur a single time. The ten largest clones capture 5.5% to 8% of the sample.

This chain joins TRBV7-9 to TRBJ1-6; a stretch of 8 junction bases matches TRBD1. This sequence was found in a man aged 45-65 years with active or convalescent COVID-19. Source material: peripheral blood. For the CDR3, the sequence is CASSLDRGDSPLHF. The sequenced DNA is TGTGCCAGCAGCTTAGACAGGGGGGATTCACCCCTCCACTTT.